Detailed here is one T cell receptor beta chain. TCRdb re-called the reads with MiXCR, one entry per CDR3 protein. This table holds 740,000 or so distinct CDR3 sequences, about 40% found once. The data were taken from a study of T cell repertoires in cytomegalovirus infection. V was pared by 6 bases and J by 0 bases, with 18 bases between. CDR3 length: 17 amino acids. The source is a human donor in good health (CMV status not recorded). Some clones in this sample may be carry-over from other donors' samples. This chain uses TRBV12-3 or TRBV12-4 with TRBJ1-3; a possible D gene is TRBD1 (5 bases). What was sequenced was PBMCs. This CDR3 reads CASSQGITTNSGNTIYF. The CDR3, as DNA: TGTGCCAGCAGCCAGGGCATAACCACTAACTCTGGAAACACCATATATTTT.